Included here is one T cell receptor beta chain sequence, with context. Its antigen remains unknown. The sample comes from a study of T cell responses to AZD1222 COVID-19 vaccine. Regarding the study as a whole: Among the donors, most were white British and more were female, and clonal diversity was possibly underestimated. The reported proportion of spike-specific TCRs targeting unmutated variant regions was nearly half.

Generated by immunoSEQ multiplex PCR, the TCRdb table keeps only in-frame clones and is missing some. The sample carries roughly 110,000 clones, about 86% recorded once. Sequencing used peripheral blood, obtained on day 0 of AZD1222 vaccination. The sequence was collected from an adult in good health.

This CDR3 is CASSGGQPLNTEAFF. DNA for the CDR3: TGTGCCAGCAGCGGAGGACAGCCATTGAACACTGAAGCTTTCTTT. The chain has TRBV11-2 and TRBJ1-1; possible D gene TRBD1, 6 bases. CDR3 length: 15 amino acids. Trimming cost V 5 bases and J 0 bases, with 13 bases left between them. Germline CDR1 and CDR2: SGHAT and FQNNGV. The full variable domain, with the rest looked up from reference TRBV11-2 and TRBJ1-1, is EAGVAQSPRYKIIEKRQSVAFWCNPISGHATLYWYQQILGQGPKLLIQFQNNGVVDDSQLPKDRFSAERLKGVDSTLKIQPAKLEDSAVYLCASSGGQPLNTEAFFGQGTRLTVV.